The sequence of this T cell receptor beta chain was determined in a study of liver allograft versus peripheral blood T cells. Study context: What was compared were the T cell receptor repertoires in transplanted livers and those in the peripheral blood of recipients. Study-wide findings and caveats: Inside liver allografts, T cell receptor repertoires reportedly diverged from the repertoires found in peripheral blood.

TCRdb fed the reads into MiXCR, producing one record per CDR3 protein. The table lists about 5,600 distinct CDR3 sequences, approximately 15% of them singletons. In its sample, this clonotype is medium-sized. The antigen remains unidentified. This CDR3 region has 14 residues. The trim removed 2 bases at V and 3 bases at J, leaving 1 base unmatched. The rearrangement uses TRBV12-3 or TRBV12-4 and TRBJ1-1, with 9 bases that match TRBD1. This TCR was sampled from a human patient who had a liver transplant. T cells may partly derive from the graft donor. CDR3 coding DNA: TGTGCCAGCAGTTTAAGGACAGGGGACACTGAAGCTTTCTTT. Amino acid sequence: CASSLRTGDTEAFF.